The 26 T cell receptor beta chains below were found in one sample sequenced in a study of OX40 agonist ivuxolimab in advanced cancers. Clones were sequenced by immunoSEQ multiplex PCR, and TCRdb holds only the in-frame ones, with some missing. The sample includes 60,000 or so clones, over 75% of them seen just once. Source: CD4+ or CD8+ T cells sorted from blood, taken in a trial of the OX40 agonist ivuxolimab. The origin of the receptors is an adult with an advanced solid tumor such as melanoma, head and neck, liver or kidney cancer.

This rearrangement joins TRBV5-6 to TRBJ2-3; D is perhaps TRBD2 (6 bases). The CDR3 length is 13 residues. Deletions cut 4 bases from V and 6 bases from J, with 12 bases between. CDR1 is SGHDT, CDR2 YYEEEE, per germline. CDR3 DNA sequence: TGTGCCAGCAGCACAACCCGGGGGGATACGCAGTATTTT. Amino acids: CASSTTRGDTQYF.

The CDR3 reads CASSVESTFDEQYF. CDR3 nucleotides: TGTGCCAGCAGCGTAGAGTCGACATTCGACGAGCAGTACTTC. The V and J genes are TRBV9 and TRBJ2-7; D call uncertain. V was clipped by 0 bases and J by 5 bases, with 12 bases between them. Germline V CDR1 and CDR2: SGDLS, YYNGEE. The length of the CDR3 is 14 residues.

The chain couples TRBV7-7 to TRBJ2-3, with D possibly being TRBD2 (7 bases). Trimming removed 5 bases from V and 4 bases from J, with 16 bases in between. The CDR3 has 15 residues. The germline V gene encodes CDR1 SSHAT and CDR2 FNYEAQ (reference sequence). The CDR3 spells CASSPVRGGPDTQYF. For the CDR3, the DNA is TGTGCCAGCAGCCCTGTGAGGGGGGGCCCAGATACGCAGTATTTT.

The chain carries TRBV5-1 and TRBJ1-4; no clear D gene. This CDR3 is built from 14 residues. Germline CDR1 and CDR2: SGHRS and YFSETQ. V was trimmed by 3 bases and J by 5 bases, leaving 11 bases between them. The CDR3 loop reads CASSSTGLNEKLFF. The CDR3 DNA reads as TGCGCCAGCAGCTCTACCGGGCTAAATGAAAAACTGTTTTTT.

Notes on this clone: The sample carries other DNA sequences with the same CDR3. V and J are TRBV6-1 and TRBJ1-5; TRBD1 aligns across 8 bases. In germline, CDR1 is MNHNS, CDR2 SASEGT. V lost 5 bases, J lost 4 bases, and 7 bases stayed unmatched. This CDR3 contains 15 residues. CDR3 loop: CASSMTGVGNQPQHF. The CDR3 nucleotides read TGTGCCAGCAGTATGACAGGGGTCGGGAATCAGCCCCAGCATTTT.

This sequence joins TRBV9 and TRBJ2-2; 7 nucleotides agree with TRBD1. The CDR3 loop spans 14 amino acids. In germline, CDR1 is SGDLS, CDR2 YYNGEE. V trimming: 6 bases; J trimming: 4 bases; junction bases outside the gene matches: 6. The CDR3 DNA sequence: TGTGCCAGCACCGGAACAGGGGTCACCGGGGAGCTGTTTTTT. It translates to CASTGTGVTGELFF.

This clone has more than one count but fewer than ten. Distinct nucleotide sequences in the sample also encode this CDR3. The V call is TRBV5-1, the J call TRBJ1-1, with D uncertain. The CDR3 spans 14 residues. Germline V gene lookup returns CDR1 SGHRS and CDR2 YFSETQ. Deletions cut 4 bases from V and 0 bases from J, with 10 bases between. For the CDR3, the DNA is TGCGCCAGCAGCCTCTCTGGAATGAACACTGAAGCTTTCTTT. This translates into CASSLSGMNTEAFF.

This chain connects TRBV14 to TRBJ2-7; maybe TRBD2 (5 bases). V was clipped by 3 bases and J by 0 bases, with 6 bases between them. This CDR3 comprises 13 residues. CDR1 is SGHDN, CDR2 FVKESK, per germline. The CDR3 reads CASSQGSSYEQYF. The CDR3 DNA follows: TGTGCCAGCAGCCAGGGGAGCTCCTACGAGCAGTACTTC.

This chain connects TRBV28 to TRBJ1-2; a weak D match, TRBD1 (5 bases). The CDR3 runs 15 residues. V was clipped by 5 bases and J by 8 bases, with 21 bases between them. Germline values: CDR1 MDHEN, CDR2 SYDVKM. CDR3 protein: CASSPGVRGPRGYTF. The CDR3 nucleotides read TGTGCCAGCAGTCCCGGGGTAAGGGGCCCTCGGGGCTACACCTTC.

The chain recombines TRBV29-1 with TRBJ1-1, with 10 bases that match TRBD1. Unmatched junction bases numbered 9, after V lost 6 bases and J lost 5 bases. Germline CDR1 and CDR2: SQVTM and ANQGSEA. CDR3 length: 14 residues. The CDR3 is CSVKRQGASTEAFF. The CDR3 DNA reads as TGCAGCGTAAAAAGACAGGGGGCGTCTACTGAAGCTTTCTTT. Full variable domain (outside the CDR3, taken from reference TRBV29-1 and TRBJ1-1): SAVISQKPSRDICQRGTSLTIQCQVDSQVTMMFWYRQQPGQSLTLIATANQGSEATYESGFVIDKFPISRPNLTFSTLTVSNMSPEDSSIYLCSVKRQGASTEAFFGQGTRLTVV.

The V call is TRBV18, the J call TRBJ1-6; 7 nucleotides match TRBD1. This CDR3 comprises 17 residues. V trimming: 2 bases; J trimming: 8 bases; junction bases outside the gene matches: 12. Looked up from germline, CDR1 is KGHSH and CDR2 is LQKENI. CDR3 nucleotides: TGTGCCAGCTCACCAAACCCCTCGACAGGGCTGTATTCACCCCTCCACTTT. Protein sequence: CASSPNPSTGLYSPLHF. Filled out from reference TRBV18 and TRBJ1-6, the complete variable domain reads NAGVMQNPRHLVRRRGQEARLRCSPMKGHSHVYWYRQLPEEGLKFMVYLQKENIIDESGMPKERFSAEFPKEGPSILRIQQVVRGDSAAYFCASSPNPSTGLYSPLHFGNGTRLTVT.

The CDR3 loop is CASTRRQAASYNEQFF. The CDR3 nucleotides read TGTGCCAGCACCCGCCGGCAGGCCGCCTCCTACAATGAGCAGTTCTTC. The chain recombines TRBV2 with TRBJ2-1; D is uncertain. Per the germline V gene, CDR1 is SNHLY and CDR2 is FYNNEI. Deletions cut 7 bases from V and 0 bases from J, with 16 bases between. The CDR3 spans 16 residues.

The chain employs TRBV5-1 and TRBJ2-1; a weak D match, TRBD2 (5 bases). The germline gives CDR1 SGHRS, CDR2 YFSETQ. V gave up 2 bases and J gave up 3 bases, with 9 bases separating them. CDR3 length: 14 amino acids. The CDR3 sequence is CASSLEGRYNEQFF. CDR3 coding DNA: TGCGCCAGCAGCTTAGAGGGCCGCTACAATGAGCAGTTCTTC.

The CDR3, as DNA: TGCGCCAGTAAGCGGGCGGGGGAAGCTTTCTTT. Protein: CASKRAGEAFF. The J gene is TRBJ1-1, the V gene TRBV5-1; the D is unclear. This CDR3 comprises 11 residues. V dropped 8 bases and J dropped 8 bases, with 13 bases sitting between them. Germline V gene lookup returns CDR1 SGHRS and CDR2 YFSETQ.

The gene calls are TRBV5-1 and TRBJ2-5, with TRBD2 matching over 7 bases. Germline V CDR1 and CDR2: SGHRS, YFSETQ. The CDR3 covers 17 residues. Germline trimming cut 4 bases from V and 1 base from J; bases unmatched to any gene: 13. CDR3 in DNA: TGCGCCAGCAGCCCCTCCCGGGGCAGGGAGGGCCAAGAGACCCAGTACTTC. The encoded protein is CASSPSRGREGQETQYF.

This chain uses TRBV11-2 with TRBJ2-7, with TRBD1 matching over 10 bases. The CDR3 runs 14 residues. The germline gives CDR1 SGHAT, CDR2 FQNNGV. V gave up 5 bases and J gave up 5 bases; unmatched junction bases: 6. CDR3 sequence reads: CASSGRTGGNEQYF. CDR3 DNA: TGTGCCAGCAGCGGCCGGACAGGGGGGAACGAGCAGTACTTC.

This clone was picked up one time. The chain recombines TRBV14 with TRBJ2-3; no reliable D call. The CDR3 runs to 14 residues. CDR1 SGHDN and CDR2 FVKESK come from the germline V gene. Trimming cost V 4 bases and J 1 base, with 9 bases left between them. The CDR3 bases are TGTGCCAGCAGCCCCCAGCTTGGCACAGATACGCAGTATTTT. Protein sequence: CASSPQLGTDTQYF.

The J gene is TRBJ1-2, the V gene TRBV9; D ambiguous. Germline loops: CDR1 SGDLS, CDR2 YYNGEE. The V gene lost 3 bases and the J gene lost 0 bases, with 6 bases spanning the gap. The CDR3 sequence is 13 residues long. CDR3 protein: CASSGPPNYGYTF. The CDR3, as DNA: TGTGCCAGCAGCGGGCCGCCTAACTATGGCTACACCTTC.

The gene calls are TRBV6-7 and TRBJ2-3; D gene ambiguous. TRBV6-7 belongs to the ORF category, with a function that is uncertain. Trimming pared 6 bases from V and 6 bases from J, leaving 25 bases between. The CDR3 totals 17 residues. Here the CDR3 reads CASRPYLGTDDSDTQYF. In nucleotides, the CDR3 is TGTGCCAGCAGGCCCTACCTGGGCACTGACGATTCGGATACGCAGTATTTT.

This CDR3 reads CASSEIQGIGSPLHF. The CDR3 DNA sequence: TGCGCCAGCAGCGAAATACAGGGGATAGGTTCACCCCTCCACTTT. The chain combines TRBV5-1 with TRBJ1-6; TRBD1 matches at 7 bases. The V segment lost 4 bases and the J segment 9 bases; nucleotides outside the gene matches: 10. Per the germline V gene, CDR1 is SGHRS and CDR2 is YFSETQ. This CDR3 has 15 amino acids.

The chain combines TRBV11-2 with TRBJ1-5; possibly TRBD1 for D (5 bases). V was pared by 8 bases and J by 7 bases, with 15 bases between. The CDR3 extends over 13 amino acids. From germline, CDR1 is SGHAT and CDR2 FQNNGV. CDR3 nucleotides: TGTGCCAGCGGTCGGGGCCCTAGGCAGCCCCAGCATTTT. It codes for CASGRGPRQPQHF.

The rearrangement joins TRBV28 to TRBJ2-1; the D is unclear. V was cut by 2 bases and J by 15 bases, with 14 bases left in between. CDR3 length: 12 amino acids. CDR1 is MDHEN and CDR2 is SYDVKM in the germline V gene. The CDR3 loop is CASSLIKQPPFF. The DNA for the CDR3 is TGTGCCAGCAGTTTAATTAAACAACCTCCGTTCTTC.

The chain links TRBV6-1 to TRBJ2-2; 12 bases are a match to TRBD2. J lost 6 bases, V lost 8 bases, and 7 bases had no gene match. The V gene's germline CDR1 is MNHNS and CDR2 SASEGT. CDR3 length: 15 residues. The CDR3 protein is CASHTSGRMAGELFF. In nucleotides, the CDR3 is TGTGCCAGCCATACTAGCGGGAGGATGGCCGGGGAGCTGTTTTTT.

The chain joins TRBV9 to TRBJ2-5, with TRBD1 matching over 8 bases. The V gene's germline CDR1 is SGDLS and CDR2 YYNGEE. The CDR3 has 15 residues. Germline trimming cut 0 bases from V and 4 bases from J; bases unmatched to any gene: 5. CDR3 sequence (DNA): TGTGCCAGCAGCGTAGGGGTGACAGGGGTAGAGACCCAGTACTTC. Translating gives CASSVGVTGVETQYF.

This chain connects TRBV6-1 to TRBJ2-1; D is perhaps TRBD2 (5 bases). The germline V and J ends were trimmed by 3 bases and 15 bases, with 12 bases remaining between them. In germline, CDR1 is MNHNS, CDR2 SASEGT. CDR3 length equals 11 residues. The CDR3, as DNA: TGTGCCAGCAGTGATCCCAGGCGGGCGTTCTTC. Amino acids: CASSDPRRAFF.

This chain links TRBV9 with TRBJ2-1; D ambiguous. The V gene lost 0 bases and the J gene lost 7 bases, with 2 bases spanning the gap. This CDR3 has 11 amino acids. Germline V gene data show CDR1 as SGDLS and CDR2 as YYNGEE. The CDR3 DNA is TGTGCCAGCAGCGTAGATAATGAGCAGTTCTTC. Its protein product is CASSVDNEQFF.